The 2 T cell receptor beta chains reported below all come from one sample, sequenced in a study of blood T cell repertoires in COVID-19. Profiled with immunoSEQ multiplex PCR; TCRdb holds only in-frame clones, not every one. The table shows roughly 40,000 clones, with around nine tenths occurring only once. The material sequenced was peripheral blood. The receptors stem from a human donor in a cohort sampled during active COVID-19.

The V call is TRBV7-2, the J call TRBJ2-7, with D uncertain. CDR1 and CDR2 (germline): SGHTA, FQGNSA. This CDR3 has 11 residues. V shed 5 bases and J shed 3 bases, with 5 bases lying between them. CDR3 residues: CASSLYYEQYF. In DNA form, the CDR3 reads TGTGCCAGCAGCCTGTACTACGAGCAGTACTTC. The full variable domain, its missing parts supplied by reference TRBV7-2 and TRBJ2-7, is GAGVSQSPSNKVTEKGKDVELRCDPISGHTALYWYRQSLGQGLEFLIYFQGNSAPDKSGLPSDRFSAERTGGSVSTLTIQRTQQEDSAVYLCASSLYYEQYFGPGTRLTVT.

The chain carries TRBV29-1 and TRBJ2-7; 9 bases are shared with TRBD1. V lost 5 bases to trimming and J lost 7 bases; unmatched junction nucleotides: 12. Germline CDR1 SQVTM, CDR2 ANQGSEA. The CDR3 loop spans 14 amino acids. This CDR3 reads CSVSSDRGALEQYF. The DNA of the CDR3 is TGCAGCGTTTCATCGGACAGGGGAGCGCTGGAGCAGTACTTC.